This TCR beta chain was retrieved from a study of lung T cells in sarcoidosis with Löfgren's syndrome. This clonotype was seen many times. The antigen remains undetermined. The study's findings and limits: TRAV12-1 and TRBV2 were reportedly most expanded in Löfgren's patients.

TCRdb ran MiXCR on the reads and lists one entry per CDR3 protein. Of around 60,000 distinct CDR3 sequences in the sample, around 21% were seen once. From germline, CDR1 is MNHNY and CDR2 SVGAGI (reference sequence). The CDR3 loop spans 17 amino acids. V was clipped by 0 bases and J by 7 bases, with 18 bases between them. The chain links TRBV6-6 to TRBJ1-4; unclear D gene. Input material: CD4+ T cells from PBMCs. The receptor was derived from a human donor with sarcoidosis (Löfgren's syndrome or another form), or a control subject (not recorded which). CDR3 region: CASSYSMGVVGSEKLFF. The CDR3 nucleotides read TGTGCCAGCAGTTACTCGATGGGAGTCGTCGGGAGTGAAAAACTGTTTTTT.